This T cell receptor (beta chain) is from a study of blood T cell repertoires in COVID-19. Participants' reported clinical history set cohort assignment. This clone has a handful of counts. Profiling relied on immunoSEQ multiplex PCR, and the TCRdb table lists in-frame clones only, not all of them. The sample comprises 320,000 or so clones, 85% of which are singletons, and 1.5% to 2% rests with the top ten. Specimen: PBMCs or T cells enriched from blood (not recorded which). The receptor was isolated from a woman in her 30s who had been exposed to COVID-19.

In DNA form, the CDR3 reads TGTGCCAGCAGTAGTCCTCCCGCGGAGCAGTACTTC. This encodes CASSSPPAEQYF. V gene TRBV6-5 combines with J gene TRBJ2-7, with unresolved D. CDR1 MNHEY and CDR2 SVGAGI come from the germline V gene. This CDR3 has 12 amino acids. Trimming took off 5 bases at V and 7 bases at J, with 12 bases between the two ends.